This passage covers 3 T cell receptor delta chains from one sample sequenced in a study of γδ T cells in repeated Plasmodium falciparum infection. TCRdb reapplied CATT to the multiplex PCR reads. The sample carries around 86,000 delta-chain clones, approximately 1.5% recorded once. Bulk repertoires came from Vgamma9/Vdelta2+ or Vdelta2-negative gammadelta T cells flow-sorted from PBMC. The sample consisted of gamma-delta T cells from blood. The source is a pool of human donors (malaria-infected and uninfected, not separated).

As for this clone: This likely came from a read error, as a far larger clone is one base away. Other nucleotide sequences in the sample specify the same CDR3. CDR3 nucleotides: TGTGCCTTTCGTGAGGGGCACGCCCTAAAATACACCGACAAACTCATCTTT. Protein: CAFREGHALKYTDKLIF. V gene TRDV3 combines with J gene TRDJ1; maybe TRDD1 (5 bases). TCRdb leaves out the J gene; it was filled in here by matching the DNA to germline. This CDR3 comprises 17 residues. In germline, CDR1 is TVYSNPD, CDR2 GDNSRS (reference sequence).

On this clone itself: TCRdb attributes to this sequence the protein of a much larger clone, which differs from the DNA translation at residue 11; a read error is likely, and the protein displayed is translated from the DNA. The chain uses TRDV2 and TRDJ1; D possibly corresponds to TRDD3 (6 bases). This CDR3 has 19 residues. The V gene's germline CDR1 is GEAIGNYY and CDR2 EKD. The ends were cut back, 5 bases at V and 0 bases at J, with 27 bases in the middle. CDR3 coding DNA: TGTGCCTGTGGCAAGATCGCTTTTGGGGGGCACAAGTACACCGATAAACTCATCTTT. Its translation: CACGKIAFGGHKYTDKLIF.

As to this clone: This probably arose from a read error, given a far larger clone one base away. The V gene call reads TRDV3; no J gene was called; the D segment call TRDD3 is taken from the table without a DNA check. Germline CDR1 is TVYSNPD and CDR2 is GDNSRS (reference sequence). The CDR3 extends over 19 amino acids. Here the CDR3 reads CACGSPLGDTRWYTDKLIF. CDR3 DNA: TGTGCCTGCGGCTCCCCCCTAGGGGATACGCGCTGGTACACCGATAAACTTATCTTT.